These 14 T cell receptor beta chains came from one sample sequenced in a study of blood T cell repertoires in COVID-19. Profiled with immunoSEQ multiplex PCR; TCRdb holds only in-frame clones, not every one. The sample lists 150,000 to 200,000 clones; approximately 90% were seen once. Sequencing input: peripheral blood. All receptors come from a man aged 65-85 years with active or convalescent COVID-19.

CDR3 residues: CASSGSTLDSSPLHF. The CDR3 nucleotides are TGCGCCAGCAGCGGATCTACTCTCGACAGCTCACCCCTCCACTTT. The chain combines TRBV5-1 with TRBJ1-6; tentative D call: TRBD1 (5 bases). The CDR3 extends over 15 amino acids. V was cut by 4 bases and J by 10 bases, with 18 bases left in between. Germline CDR1 and CDR2: SGHRS and YFSETQ.

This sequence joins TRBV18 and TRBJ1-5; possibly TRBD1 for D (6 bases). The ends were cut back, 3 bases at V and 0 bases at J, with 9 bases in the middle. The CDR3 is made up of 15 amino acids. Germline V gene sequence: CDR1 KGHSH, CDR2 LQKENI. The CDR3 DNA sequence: TGTGCCAGCTCACCGACACAGGGTAGCAATCAGCCCCAGCATTTT. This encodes CASSPTQGSNQPQHF. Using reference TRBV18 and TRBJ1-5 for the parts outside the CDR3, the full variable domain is NAGVMQNPRHLVRRRGQEARLRCSPMKGHSHVYWYRQLPEEGLKFMVYLQKENIIDESGMPKERFSAEFPKEGPSILRIQQVVRGDSAAYFCASSPTQGSNQPQHFGDGTRLSIL.

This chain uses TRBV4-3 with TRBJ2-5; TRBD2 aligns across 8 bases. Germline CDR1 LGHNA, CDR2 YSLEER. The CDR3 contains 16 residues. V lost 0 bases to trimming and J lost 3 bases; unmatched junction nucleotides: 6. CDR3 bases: TGCGCCAGCAGCCAAGATAAGAGCGGGAGAAAAGAGACCCAGTACTTC. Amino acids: CASSQDKSGRKETQYF.

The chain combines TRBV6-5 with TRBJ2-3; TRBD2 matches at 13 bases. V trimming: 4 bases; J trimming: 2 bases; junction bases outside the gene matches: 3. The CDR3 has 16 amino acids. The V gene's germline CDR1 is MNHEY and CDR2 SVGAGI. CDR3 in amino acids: CASSSGTSGNTDTQYF. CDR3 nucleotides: TGTGCCAGCAGTTCCGGGACTAGCGGGAACACAGATACGCAGTATTTT.

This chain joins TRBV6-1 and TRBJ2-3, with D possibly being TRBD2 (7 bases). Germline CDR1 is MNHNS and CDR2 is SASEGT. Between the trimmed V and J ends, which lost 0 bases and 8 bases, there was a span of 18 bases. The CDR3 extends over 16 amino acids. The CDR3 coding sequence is TGTGCCAGCAGTGAAGCGGGGGGGCGGTACCCTGGTACGCAGTATTTT. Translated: CASSEAGGRYPGTQYF.

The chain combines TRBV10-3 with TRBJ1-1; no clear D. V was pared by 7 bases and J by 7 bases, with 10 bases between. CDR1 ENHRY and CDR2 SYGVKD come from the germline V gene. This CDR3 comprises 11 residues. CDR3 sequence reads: CAIKAGLEAFF. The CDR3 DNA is TGTGCCATCAAGGCAGGTCTTGAAGCTTTCTTT.

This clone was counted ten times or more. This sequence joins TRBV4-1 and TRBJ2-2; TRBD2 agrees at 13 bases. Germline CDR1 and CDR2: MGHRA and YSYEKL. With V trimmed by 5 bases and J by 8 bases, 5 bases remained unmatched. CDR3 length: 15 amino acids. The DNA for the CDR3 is TGCGCCAGCAGCTCGGGACTAGCGGGAAGGGGGGAGCTGTTTTTT. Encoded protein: CASSSGLAGRGELFF.

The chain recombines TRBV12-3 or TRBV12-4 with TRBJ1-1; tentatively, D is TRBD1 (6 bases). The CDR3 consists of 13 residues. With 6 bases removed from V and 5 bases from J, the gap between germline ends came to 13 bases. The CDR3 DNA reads TGTGCCAGCAGACAGGGAGGGCAGACTGAAGCTTTCTTT. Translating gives CASRQGGQTEAFF.

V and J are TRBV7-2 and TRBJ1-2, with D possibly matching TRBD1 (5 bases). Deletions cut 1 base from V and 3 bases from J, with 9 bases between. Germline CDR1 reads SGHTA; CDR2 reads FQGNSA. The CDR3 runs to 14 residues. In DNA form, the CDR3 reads TGTGCCAGCAGCTTAGGTGGCAGGGACTATGGCTACACCTTC. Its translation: CASSLGGRDYGYTF.

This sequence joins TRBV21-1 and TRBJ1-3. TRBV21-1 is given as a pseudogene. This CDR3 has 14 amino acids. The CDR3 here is CASELVRIGNTIYF. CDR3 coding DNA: TGTGCCAGCGAGCTGGTGAGAATTGGAAACACCATATATTTT.

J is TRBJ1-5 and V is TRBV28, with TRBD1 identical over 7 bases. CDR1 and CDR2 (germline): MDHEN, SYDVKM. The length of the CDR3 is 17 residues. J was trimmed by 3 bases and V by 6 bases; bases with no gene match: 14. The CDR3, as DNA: TGTGCCAGCAGAAGACCGGGGACAGTCCCAGACAATCAGCCCCAGCATTTT. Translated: CASRRPGTVPDNQPQHF.

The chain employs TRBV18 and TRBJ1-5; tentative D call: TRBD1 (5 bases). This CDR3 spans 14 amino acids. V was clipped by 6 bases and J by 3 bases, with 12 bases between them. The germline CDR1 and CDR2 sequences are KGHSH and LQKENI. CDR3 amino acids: CASSRGGTNQPQHF. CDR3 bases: TGTGCCAGCTCGCGGGGAGGGACCAATCAGCCCCAGCATTTT. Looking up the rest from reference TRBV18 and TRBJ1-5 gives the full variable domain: NAGVMQNPRHLVRRRGQEARLRCSPMKGHSHVYWYRQLPEEGLKFMVYLQKENIIDESGMPKERFSAEFPKEGPSILRIQQVVRGDSAAYFCASSRGGTNQPQHFGDGTRLSIL.

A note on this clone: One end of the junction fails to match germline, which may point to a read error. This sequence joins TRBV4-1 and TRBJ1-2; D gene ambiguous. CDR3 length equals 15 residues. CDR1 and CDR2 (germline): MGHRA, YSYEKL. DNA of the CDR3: TGCGCCAGCAGCCAAGATCTGGCGGGAGTCTATGACTACACCTTC. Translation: CASSQDLAGVYDYTF.

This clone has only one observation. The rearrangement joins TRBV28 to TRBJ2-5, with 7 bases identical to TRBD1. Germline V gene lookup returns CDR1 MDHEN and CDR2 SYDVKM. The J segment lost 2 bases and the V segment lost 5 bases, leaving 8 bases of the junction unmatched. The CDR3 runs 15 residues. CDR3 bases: TGTGCCAGCAGTACCAGACAGGGAACTCAAGAGACCCAGTACTTC. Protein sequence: CASSTRQGTQETQYF.